This TCR beta chain was retrieved from a study of cytomegalovirus exposure and HLA in healthy donors. Broader study findings: With DRB1 most and HLA-C fewest, TCR association rates differed between HLA loci in a later analysis. Some public TCRs appeared in many individuals, while most sequences were rare. Most TCR beta V segments were productive about 87% or about 30% of the time in an earlier analysis.

Trimming removed 5 bases at V and 3 bases at J, with 15 bases between. Germline V gene sequence: CDR1 LNHDA, CDR2 SQIVND (reference sequence). The CDR3 runs to 15 residues. Turning to this clone: Its antigen is as yet unknown.

With 60 Vbeta and 13 Jbeta primers, the PCR was carried out. Repertoires were generated with immunoSEQ multiplex PCR, while TCRdb's copy carries only in-frame clones and drops some. The table lists fewer than 200,000 clones, 70% to 80% of them singletons, with around 4% in the top ten. Source material: PBMCs. The chain carries TRBV19 and TRBJ2-3, with D perhaps matching TRBD1 (6 bases). This receptor was identified in a middle-aged man in good health and CMV-seronegative. The CDR3 loop reads CASSLGAAETDTQYF. CDR3 DNA sequence: TGTGCCAGTAGTTTGGGGGCGGCGGAGACAGATACGCAGTATTTT.